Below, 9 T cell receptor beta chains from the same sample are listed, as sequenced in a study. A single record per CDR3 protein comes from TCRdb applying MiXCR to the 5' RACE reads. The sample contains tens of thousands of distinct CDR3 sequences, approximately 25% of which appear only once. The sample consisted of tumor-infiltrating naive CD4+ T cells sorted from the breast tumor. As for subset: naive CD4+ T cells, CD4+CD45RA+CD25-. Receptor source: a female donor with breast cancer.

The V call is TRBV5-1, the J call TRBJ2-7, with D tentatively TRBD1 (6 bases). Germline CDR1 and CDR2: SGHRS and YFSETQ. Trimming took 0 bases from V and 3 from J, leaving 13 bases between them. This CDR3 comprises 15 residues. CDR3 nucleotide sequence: TGCGCCAGCAGCTTGGATGGGACATCTTTCTACGAGCAGTACTTC. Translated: CASSLDGTSFYEQYF.

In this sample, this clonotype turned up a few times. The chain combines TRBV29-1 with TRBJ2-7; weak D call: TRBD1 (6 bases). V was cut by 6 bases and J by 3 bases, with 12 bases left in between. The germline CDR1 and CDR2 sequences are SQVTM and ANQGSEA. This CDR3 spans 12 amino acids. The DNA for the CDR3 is TGCAGCGTGTACAGGGAAAACTACGAGCAGTACTTC. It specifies CSVYRENYEQYF.

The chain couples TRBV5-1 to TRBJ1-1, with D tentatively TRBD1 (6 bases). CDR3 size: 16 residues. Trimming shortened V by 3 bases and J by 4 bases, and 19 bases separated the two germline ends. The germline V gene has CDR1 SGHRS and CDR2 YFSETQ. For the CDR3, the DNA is TGCGCCAGCAGCTCCCTTCAAACGGGGGCAATCACTGAAGCTTTCTTT. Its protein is CASSSLQTGAITEAFF.

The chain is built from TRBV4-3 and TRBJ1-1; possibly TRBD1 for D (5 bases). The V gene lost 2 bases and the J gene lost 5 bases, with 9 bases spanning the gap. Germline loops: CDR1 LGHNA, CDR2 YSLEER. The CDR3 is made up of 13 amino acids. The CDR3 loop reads CASSQRGDTEAFF. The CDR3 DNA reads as TGCGCCAGCAGCCAAAGGGGAGATACTGAAGCTTTCTTT.

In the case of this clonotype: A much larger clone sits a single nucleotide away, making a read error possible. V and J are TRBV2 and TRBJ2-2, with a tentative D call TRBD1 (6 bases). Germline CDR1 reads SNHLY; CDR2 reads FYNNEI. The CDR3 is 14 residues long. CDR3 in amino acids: CASRPGTITGELSF. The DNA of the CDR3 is TGTGCCAGCAGGCCCGGGACAATCACCGGGGAGCTGTCTTTT.

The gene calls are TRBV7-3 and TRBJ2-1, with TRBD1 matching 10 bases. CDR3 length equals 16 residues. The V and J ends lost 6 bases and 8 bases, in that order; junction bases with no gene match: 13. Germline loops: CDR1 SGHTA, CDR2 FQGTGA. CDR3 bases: TGTGCCAGCAGTCCACGGACAGGGGGGGGGTTGGATGAGCAGTTCTTC. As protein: CASSPRTGGGLDEQFF.

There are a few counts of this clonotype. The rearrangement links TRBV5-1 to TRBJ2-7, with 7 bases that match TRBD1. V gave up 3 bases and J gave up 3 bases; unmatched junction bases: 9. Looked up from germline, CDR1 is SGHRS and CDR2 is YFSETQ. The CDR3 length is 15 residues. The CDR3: CASSSADRALYEQYF. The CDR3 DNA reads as TGCGCCAGCAGCTCGGCAGACAGGGCCCTCTACGAGCAGTACTTC. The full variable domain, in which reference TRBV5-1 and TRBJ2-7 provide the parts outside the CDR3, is KAGVTQTPRYLIKTRGQQVTLSCSPISGHRSVSWYQQTPGQGLQFLFEYFSETQRNKGNFPGRFSGRQFSNSRSEMNVSTLELGDSALYLCASSSADRALYEQYFGPGTRLTVT.

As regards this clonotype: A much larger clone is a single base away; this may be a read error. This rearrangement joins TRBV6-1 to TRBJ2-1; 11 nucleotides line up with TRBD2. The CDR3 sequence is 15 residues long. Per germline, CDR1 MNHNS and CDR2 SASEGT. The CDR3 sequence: CASSARLAGSYEQLF. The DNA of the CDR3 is TGTGCCAGCAGTGCGCGACTAGCGGGGAGCTATGAGCAGCTCTTC.

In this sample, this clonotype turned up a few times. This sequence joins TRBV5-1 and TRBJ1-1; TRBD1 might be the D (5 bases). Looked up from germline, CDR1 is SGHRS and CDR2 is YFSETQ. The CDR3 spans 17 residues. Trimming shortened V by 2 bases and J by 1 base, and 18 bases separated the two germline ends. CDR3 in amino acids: CASSLGGTGMPNTEAFF. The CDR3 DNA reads TGCGCCAGCAGCTTAGGAGGGACCGGTATGCCGAACACTGAAGCTTTCTTT.